This paragraph covers one T cell receptor (beta chain) sequence. Its antigen is currently unknown. The sample originates from a study of T cell responses to AZD1222 COVID-19 vaccine. Study outcomes and limitations: Baseline serology detected seropositivity in only six AZD1222 recipients. Donors were largely white British and mainly female; clonal diversity was possibly underestimated. All repertoire sampling was performed exclusively after the peak T cell response.

This table comes from immunoSEQ multiplex PCR, and its TCRdb copy is limited to in-frame clones, with some not included. The sample records about 100,000 clones, roughly 89% being singletons. Germline V gene sequence: CDR1 SGHRS, CDR2 YFSETQ. The CDR3 runs to 14 residues. Deletions cut 6 bases from V and 0 bases from J, with 11 bases between. The starting material was peripheral blood, obtained on day 0 of AZD1222 vaccination. This clonotype originated in an adult in good health. This chain links TRBV5-1 with TRBJ2-3; D gene ambiguous. DNA for the CDR3: TGCGCCAGCAACGAACAGATTAGCACAGATACGCAGTATTTT. It yields the protein CASNEQISTDTQYF. The variable domain in full, with the rest retrieved from reference TRBV5-1 and TRBJ2-3, is KAGVTQTPRYLIKTRGQQVTLSCSPISGHRSVSWYQQTPGQGLQFLFEYFSETQRNKGNFPGRFSGRQFSNSRSEMNVSTLELGDSALYLCASNEQISTDTQYFGPGTRLTVL.